Below, 7 T cell receptor beta chains from the same sample are listed, as sequenced in a study of patients and donors after allogeneic stem cell transplantation. MiXCR, applied by TCRdb to the RT-PCR reads, yields one record per CDR3 protein. The table shows fewer than 500,000 distinct CDR3 sequences, with under 20% occurring only once. The sequenced sample was blood, either unsorted or a sorted T cell fraction (not recorded which). These receptors all stem from a human donor who was either an allogeneic HSCT recipient or a stem cell or donor lymphocyte infusion donor (not recorded which). It is not recorded whose cells these are; they may come from a transplant donor.

This clonotype was counted between two and nine times. The V call is TRBV5-1, the J call TRBJ2-2, with a tentative D call TRBD2 (6 bases). The CDR3 has 14 amino acids. V was shortened by 4 bases and J by 1 base, with 8 bases between the two germline ends. Germline CDR1 SGHRS, CDR2 YFSETQ. The CDR3 nucleotides are TGCGCCAGCAGCAAGGGACTGAACACCGGGGAGCTGTTTTTT. This sequence encodes CASSKGLNTGELFF.

The chain couples TRBV2 to TRBJ2-7; D is possibly TRBD1 (5 bases). Germline-derived CDR1 and CDR2 are SNHLY and FYNNEI. This CDR3 spans 13 amino acids. The V and J ends lost 9 bases and 0 bases respectively, with 12 bases between them. CDR3 DNA: TGTGCCAGGTCCCTCAGGGACTCCTACGAGCAGTACTTC. Its translation is CARSLRDSYEQYF.

The chain couples TRBV19 to TRBJ1-1; D is ambiguous. V shed 9 bases and J shed 2 bases, with 10 bases lying between them. The germline V gene encodes CDR1 LNHDA and CDR2 SQIVND (reference sequence). The CDR3 extends over 12 amino acids. The CDR3 DNA sequence: TGTGCCAGCGTTGACGGTAACACTGAAGCTTTCTTT. This codes for CASVDGNTEAFF.

Ten or more counts support this clonotype. This chain links TRBV7-9 with TRBJ2-3, with 10 bases that match TRBD2. Trimming at V came to 6 bases and at J to 0 bases, leaving 9 bases not matched to a gene. The CDR3 has 17 residues. Per the germline V gene, CDR1 is SEHNR and CDR2 is FQNEAQ (reference sequence). The CDR3 region has the DNA TGTGCCAGCAGGCCACCTCTAGCGGGAGTAAGCACAGATACGCAGTATTTT. Its translation: CASRPPLAGVSTDTQYF.

This clonotype was detected only a few times. The chain recombines TRBV5-1 with TRBJ1-2; TRBD1 matches 8 bases. Germline-derived CDR1 and CDR2 are SGHRS and YFSETQ. The CDR3 has 16 residues. Germline trimming cut 3 bases from V and 4 bases from J; bases unmatched to any gene: 11. The CDR3 DNA follows: TGCGCCAGCAGCTCGGGACAGGCCCCGGGGCCCTATGGCTACACCTTC. It yields the protein CASSSGQAPGPYGYTF. Using reference TRBV5-1 and TRBJ1-2 for the parts outside the CDR3, the full variable domain is KAGVTQTPRYLIKTRGQQVTLSCSPISGHRSVSWYQQTPGQGLQFLFEYFSETQRNKGNFPGRFSGRQFSNSRSEMNVSTLELGDSALYLCASSSGQAPGPYGYTFGSGTRLTVV.

In its sample, this clonotype was seen a few times. The chain recombines TRBV6-5 with TRBJ2-7; D is unclear. Per germline, CDR1 MNHEY and CDR2 SVGAGI. The V end was cut by 2 bases, the J end by 1 base, with 9 bases between. CDR3 length: 14 amino acids. The DNA for the CDR3 is TGTGCCAGCAGTTACAACGGCTGGTCCTACGAGCAGTACTTC. Protein sequence: CASSYNGWSYEQYF.

The rearrangement joins TRBV2 to TRBJ2-7; TRBD1 matches 7 bases. Germline CDR1 reads SNHLY; CDR2 reads FYNNEI. The J segment lost 3 bases and the V segment lost 4 bases, leaving 6 bases of the junction unmatched. This CDR3 spans 14 amino acids. CDR3 sequence (DNA): TGTGCCAGCAGTGTTGAGGGGGCCTACTACGAGCAGTACTTC. Translating gives CASSVEGAYYEQYF.